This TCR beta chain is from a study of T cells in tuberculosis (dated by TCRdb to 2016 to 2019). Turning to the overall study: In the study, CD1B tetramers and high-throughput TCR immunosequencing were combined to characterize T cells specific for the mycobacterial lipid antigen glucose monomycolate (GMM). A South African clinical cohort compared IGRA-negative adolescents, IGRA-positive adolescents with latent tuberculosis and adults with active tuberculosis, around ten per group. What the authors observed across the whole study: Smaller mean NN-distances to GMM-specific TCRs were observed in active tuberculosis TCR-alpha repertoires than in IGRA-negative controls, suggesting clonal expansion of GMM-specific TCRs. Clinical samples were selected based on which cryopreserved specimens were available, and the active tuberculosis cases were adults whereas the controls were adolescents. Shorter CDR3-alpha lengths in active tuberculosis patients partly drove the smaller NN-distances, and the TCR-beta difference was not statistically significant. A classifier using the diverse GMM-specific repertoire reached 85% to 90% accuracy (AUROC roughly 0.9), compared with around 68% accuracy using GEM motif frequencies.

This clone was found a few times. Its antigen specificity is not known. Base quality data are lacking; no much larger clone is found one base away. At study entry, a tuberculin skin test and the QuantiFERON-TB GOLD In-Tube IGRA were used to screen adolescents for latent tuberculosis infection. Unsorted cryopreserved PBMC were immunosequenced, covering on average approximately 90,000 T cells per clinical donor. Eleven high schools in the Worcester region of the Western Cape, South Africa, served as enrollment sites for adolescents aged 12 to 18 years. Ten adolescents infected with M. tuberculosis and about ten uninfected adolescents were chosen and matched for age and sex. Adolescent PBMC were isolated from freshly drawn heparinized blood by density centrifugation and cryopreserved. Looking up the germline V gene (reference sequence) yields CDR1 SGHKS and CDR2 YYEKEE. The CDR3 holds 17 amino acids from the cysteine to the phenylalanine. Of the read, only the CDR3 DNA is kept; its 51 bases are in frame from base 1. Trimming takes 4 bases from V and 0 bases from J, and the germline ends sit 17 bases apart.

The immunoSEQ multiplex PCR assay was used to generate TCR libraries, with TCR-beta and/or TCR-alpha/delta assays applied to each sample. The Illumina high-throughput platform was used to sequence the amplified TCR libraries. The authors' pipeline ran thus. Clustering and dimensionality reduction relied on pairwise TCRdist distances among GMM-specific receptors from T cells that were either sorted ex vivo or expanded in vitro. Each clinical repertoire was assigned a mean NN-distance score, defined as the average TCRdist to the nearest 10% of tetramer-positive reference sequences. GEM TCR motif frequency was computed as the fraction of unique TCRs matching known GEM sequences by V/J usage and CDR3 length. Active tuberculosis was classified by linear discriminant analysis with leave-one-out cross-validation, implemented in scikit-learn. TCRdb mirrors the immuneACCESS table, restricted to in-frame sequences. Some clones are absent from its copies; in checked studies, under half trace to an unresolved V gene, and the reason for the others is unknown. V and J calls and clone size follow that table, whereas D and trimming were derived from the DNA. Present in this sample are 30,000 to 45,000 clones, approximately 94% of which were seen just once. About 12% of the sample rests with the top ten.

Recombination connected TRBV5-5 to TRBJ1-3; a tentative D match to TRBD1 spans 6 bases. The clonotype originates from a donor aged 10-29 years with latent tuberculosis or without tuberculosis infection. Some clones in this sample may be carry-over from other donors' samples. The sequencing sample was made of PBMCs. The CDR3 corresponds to CASSLYSQGNSGNTIYF. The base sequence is TGTGCCAGCAGCCTATACTCTCAGGGGAACTCTGGAAACACCATATATTTT.